The 18 T cell receptor beta chains in this list originate from one sample, sequenced in a study of T cell responses to AZD1222 COVID-19 vaccine. Data came from immunoSEQ multiplex PCR; TCRdb stores just in-frame clones and leaves some out. The table has over 100,000 clones, approximately 86% seen once. The sequencing here drew on peripheral blood, taken 28 days after the second AZD1222 dose. Every receptor here comes from an adult who received the AZD1222 COVID-19 vaccine.

The genes are TRBV6-5 and TRBJ2-7, with a weak D call TRBD1 (6 bases). Trimming pared 3 bases from V and 0 bases from J, leaving 12 bases between. CDR1 MNHEY and CDR2 SVGAGI come from the germline V gene. The CDR3 spans 15 residues. This CDR3 is CASSYGQSSSYEQYF. CDR3 coding DNA: TGTGCCAGCAGTTATGGACAGTCCAGCTCCTACGAGCAGTACTTC.

This clone was counted only a few times. The V and J genes are TRBV7-9 and TRBJ2-7; TRBD1 aligns across 12 bases. The CDR3 contains 14 residues. Per germline, CDR1 SEHNR and CDR2 FQNEAQ (reference sequence). With 4 bases clipped from V and 6 bases from J, the junction kept 4 bases outside the gene matches. DNA of the CDR3: TGTGCCAGCAGCTCACCGGGACAGGGGGCCGAGCAGTACTTC. Its protein product is CASSSPGQGAEQYF.

The chain employs TRBV6-5 and TRBJ1-1; TRBD1 matches at 7 bases. V trimming: 0 bases; J trimming: 8 bases; junction bases outside the gene matches: 6. CDR3 size: 14 residues. The germline gives CDR1 MNHEY, CDR2 SVGAGI. The CDR3 DNA sequence: TGTGCCAGCAGTTACTCGAGACAGGGAAGGGAAGCTTTCTTT. Protein product: CASSYSRQGREAFF.

The chain couples TRBV18 to TRBJ1-5, with D possibly being TRBD1 (5 bases). Trimming stripped 3 bases from V and 0 bases from J, with 9 bases between. The length of the CDR3 is 15 residues. Germline V lookup: CDR1 KGHSH, CDR2 LQKENI. The CDR3 bases are TGTGCCAGCTCACCGGGGACTGATAGCAATCAGCCCCAGCATTTT. Its translation: CASSPGTDSNQPQHF.

The chain joins TRBV14 to TRBJ2-2; D possibly corresponds to TRBD2 (6 bases). The CDR3 has 16 amino acids. Trimming took off 3 bases at V and 3 bases at J, with 14 bases between the two ends. Germline CDR1 is SGHDN and CDR2 is FVKESK. CDR3 nucleotides: TGTGCCAGCAGCCAGGACTACTCTTTCGACACCGGGGAGCTGTTTTTT. Translated, it gives CASSQDYSFDTGELFF.

In its sample, this clone was seen a few times. This chain links TRBV5-4 with TRBJ2-3, with TRBD2 as a possible D gene (6 bases). CDR1 and CDR2 from the germline V gene are SGHNT and YYREEE (reference sequence). This CDR3 is 16 amino acids long. V was clipped by 3 bases and J by 0 bases, with 14 bases between them. The CDR3 here is CASSSTGTLSTDTQYF. The CDR3 coding sequence is TGTGCCAGCAGCTCTACCGGGACTCTTAGCACAGATACGCAGTATTTT.

The chain combines TRBV7-2 with TRBJ2-3, with D possibly being TRBD2 (6 bases). V was pared by 4 bases and J by 2 bases, with 16 bases between. The CDR3 runs to 16 residues. The germline V gene encodes CDR1 SGHTA and CDR2 FQGNSA. CDR3 sequence reads: CASSSSSGLPTDTQYF. The CDR3 DNA reads as TGTGCCAGCAGCTCAAGTAGCGGACTGCCCACAGATACGCAGTATTTT.

CDR3 protein: CASSLTGYQPQHF. The CDR3 DNA follows: TGTGCCAGCAGTTTGACAGGGTATCAGCCCCAGCATTTT. The rearrangement joins TRBV6-2 or TRBV6-3 to TRBJ1-5; TRBD1 agrees at 7 bases. Trimming at V came to 4 bases and at J to 5 bases, leaving 2 bases not matched to a gene. Germline V gene data show CDR1 as MNHEY and CDR2 as SVGEGT. The CDR3 has 13 residues.

The chain uses TRBV25-1 and TRBJ1-3; tentative D call: TRBD1 (5 bases). CDR1 is MGHDK and CDR2 is SYGVNS in the germline V gene. This CDR3 spans 13 amino acids. Trimming removed 8 bases at V and 1 base at J, with 9 bases between. The CDR3 region has the DNA TGTGCCAGCGTCCCAGGGTCTGGAAACACCATATATTTT. Amino acid sequence: CASVPGSGNTIYF.

This clone was counted a single time. The gene calls are TRBV5-1 and TRBJ1-1; D is ambiguous. Germline V gene sequence: CDR1 SGHRS, CDR2 YFSETQ. There are 15 residues in the CDR3. Trimming took 1 base from V and 0 from J, leaving 10 bases between them. The CDR3: CASSLRASLNTEAFF. Written as DNA, the CDR3 is TGCGCCAGCAGCTTGAGGGCATCTCTGAACACTGAAGCTTTCTTT.

This chain connects TRBV6-6 to TRBJ1-2, with no clear D. The germline gives CDR1 MNHNY, CDR2 SVGAGI (reference sequence). The CDR3 loop spans 14 amino acids. V was trimmed by 2 bases and J by 0 bases, leaving 7 bases between them. In nucleotides, the CDR3 is TGTGCCAGCAGTTACGGAGGAGCTAACTATGGCTACACCTTC. This codes for CASSYGGANYGYTF.

This rearrangement joins TRBV7-9 to TRBJ2-7, with D unresolved. This CDR3 has 12 residues. Germline CDR1 SEHNR, CDR2 FQNEAQ (reference sequence). The V end was cut by 1 base, the J end by 6 bases, with 7 bases between. The CDR3 loop reads CASSLDGPEQYF. DNA of the CDR3: TGTGCCAGCAGCTTAGATGGCCCCGAGCAGTACTTC.

This clone was counted once. The germline gene is not matched at one end of the junction; a read error may be the cause. The chain links TRBV19 to TRBJ1-1; no clear D gene. The CDR3 is 11 residues long. Germline CDR1 reads LNHDA; CDR2 reads SQIVND (reference sequence). This chain's CDR3 is CASSESRIVTF. The CDR3 nucleotides read TGTGCCAGTAGTGAGTCCAGGATTGTGACCTTT.

The V and J genes are TRBV6-5 and TRBJ1-2; tentative D call: TRBD1 (5 bases). CDR3 length: 14 residues. V was shortened by 8 bases and J by 7 bases, with 20 bases between the two germline ends. Germline V gene lookup returns CDR1 MNHEY and CDR2 SVGAGI. CDR3 in DNA: TGTGCCAGCCGGGGGTCCGGGGGTAGTATTGGCTACACCTTC. It specifies CASRGSGGSIGYTF.

V is TRBV27 and J is TRBJ1-4; maybe TRBD1 (5 bases). Germline CDR1 and CDR2: MNHEY and SMNVEV (reference sequence). Trimming took off 0 bases at V and 6 bases at J, with 17 bases between the two ends. This CDR3 is 17 amino acids long. CDR3 DNA sequence: TGTGCCAGCAGTTTATCACAACGGGACCGTAGGCATGAAAAACTGTTTTTT. It specifies CASSLSQRDRRHEKLFF.

The chain recombines TRBV27 with TRBJ2-3; either TRBD1 or TRBD2 may fit D (5 bases each). The CDR3 length is 15 residues. CDR1 MNHEY and CDR2 SMNVEV come from the germline V gene (reference sequence). The V gene lost 6 bases and the J gene lost 3 bases, with 16 bases spanning the gap. In nucleotides, the CDR3 is TGTGCCAGCAGCGACGGGGCCCGAAGGACAGATACGCAGTATTTT. This encodes CASSDGARRTDTQYF.

This chain joins TRBV7-3 and TRBJ1-1; 8 positions agree with TRBD1. The CDR3 extends over 15 amino acids. V shed 5 bases and J 1 base; nucleotides not matched to a gene: 6. Germline CDR1 and CDR2: SGHTA and FQGTGA. The CDR3 sequence is CASSAQGAANTEAFF. CDR3 nucleotide sequence: TGTGCCAGCAGCGCCCAGGGGGCGGCGAACACTGAAGCTTTCTTT.

This chain joins TRBV15 and TRBJ1-1; D is uncertain. The CDR3 consists of 13 residues. The germline gives CDR1 LNHNV, CDR2 YYDKDF (reference sequence). V was pared by 0 bases and J by 3 bases, with 5 bases between. CDR3 sequence: CATSRDPYTEAFF. Written as DNA, the CDR3 is TGTGCCACCAGCAGAGACCCCTACACTGAAGCTTTCTTT. The full variable domain, its missing parts supplied by reference TRBV15 and TRBJ1-1, is DAMVIQNPRYQVTQFGKPVTLSCSQTLNHNVMYWYQQKSSQAPKLLFHYYDKDFNNEADTPDNFQSRRPNTSFCFLDIRSPGLGDTAMYLCATSRDPYTEAFFGQGTRLTVV.